These T cell receptor beta chains were read from a single sample in a study of OX40 agonist ivuxolimab in advanced cancers. Clones were read by immunoSEQ multiplex PCR, and TCRdb kept only the in-frame ones, dropping some. The sample carries around 13,000 clones, 75% to 85% recorded once. Sequences were derived from CD4+ or CD8+ T cells sorted from blood, sampled in a trial of the OX40 agonist ivuxolimab. The receptors derive from an adult with an advanced solid tumor such as melanoma, head and neck, liver or kidney cancer. CDR3s include the opening cysteine and the closing phenylalanine or tryptophan. The D gene is left open where the match is weak. Clone sizes are given selectively: once, few, many, or a class where the clone is expanded.

NA TRBJ2-1 NA 14 TRBV6-1 TGTGCCAGCAGTTGGGGCGGGGACAGCAATGAGCAGTTCTTC CASSWGGDSNEQFF
NA TRBJ2-3 TRBD2 18 TRBV18 TGTGCCAGCTCACCAATTGGGCTAGCGGGCGTGGTCACAGATACGCAGTATTTT CASSPIGLAGVVTDTQYF
few TRBJ1-4 NA 15 TRBV30 TGTGCCTGGAGTCCGATGGGGGGGGGCGCCGAAAAACTGTTTTTT CAWSPMGGGAEKLFF
NA TRBJ2-7 NA 15 TRBV6-6 TGTGCCAGCAGTTACTCAACCAGACAGGTCTACGAGCAGTACTTC CASSYSTRQVYEQYF
NA TRBJ2-1 NA 16 TRBV7-3 TGTGCCAGCAGCTTAACAGGGGGAGGAACCTACAATGAGCAGTTCTTC CASSLTGGGTYNEQFF
NA TRBJ2-7 NA 15 TRBV12-5 TGTGCTAGTGGTTTGTTCGGGTCCCTCTCCTACGAGCAGTACTTC CASGLFGSLSYEQYF
NA TRBJ2-2 NA 14 TRBV6-5 TGTGCCAGCAGTCCCCCTTTACCGAATGGGGAGCTGTTTTTT CASSPPLPNGELFF
NA TRBJ2-4 NA 15 TRBV5-1 TGCGCCAGCAGCTTGGAAACGGGGGCGGGGAACATTCAGTACTTC CASSLETGAGNIQYF
NA TRBJ2-3 NA 16 TRBV30 TGTGCCTGGAGCGCCCCCCTAGTGGGTCGCACATATACGCAGTATTTT CAWSAPLVGRTYTQYF
NA TRBJ2-6 NA 16 TRBV27 TGTGCCAGCAGACAAACCGGGCCGTCTGGGGCCAACGTCCTGACTTTC CASRQTGPSGANVLTF
NA TRBJ2-3 NA 15 TRBV12-5 TGTGCTAGTGGTTCAACCGACTCCTCCACAGATACGCAGTATTTT CASGSTDSSTDTQYF
few TRBJ2-1 TRBD2 16 TRBV11-2 TGTGCCAGCAGCCCGAAGACTAGCATCACCTACAATGAGCAGTTCTTC CASSPKTSITYNEQFF
NA TRBJ1-2 TRBD1 16 TRBV29-1 TGCAGCGTCGCCTCGGACAGGTCGTTTGCTAACTATGGCTACACCTTC CSVASDRSFANYGYTF
NA TRBJ2-1 TRBD2 15 TRBV11-2 TGTGCCAGCAGCTTACCCGGGACTACCTACAATGAGCAGTTCTTC CASSLPGTTYNEQFF
NA TRBJ2-7 NA 15 TRBV11-3 TGTGCCAGCAGCTTAGATGGAGCCCAGAGCTACGAGCAGTACTTC CASSLDGAQSYEQYF
NA TRBJ1-1 NA 14 TRBV6-5 TGTGCCAGCAGTTACTTCAGGGAGAGGGCTGAAGCTTTCTTT CASSYFRERAEAFF
NA TRBJ1-2 NA 13 TRBV6-1 TGTGCCAGCTTCCCCACCTCGAACTATGGCTACACCTTC CASFPTSNYGYTF
NA TRBJ2-7 TRBD2 19 TRBV7-7 TGTGCTAGCAGCTTTCAAGACCCGGGACTAGCGGGCGCATGCTACGAGCAGTACTTC CASSFQDPGLAGACYEQYF
NA TRBJ1-6 TRBD1 16 TRBV7-9 TGTGCCAGCAGCTTCGTTCTACAGGGGGCCCGGTCACCCCTCCACTTT CASSFVLQGARSPLHF
NA TRBJ2-1 NA 12 TRBV27 TGTGCCAGCAGTTTAAGCCGGGGTGAGCAGTTCTTC CASSLSRGEQFF
NA TRBJ1-1 NA 11 TRBV5-6 TGTGCCAGCATCGCAGGGACTGAAGCTTTCTTT CASIAGTEAFF
NA TRBJ2-1 TRBD2 14 TRBV11-2 TGTGCCAGCAGCTTAAGTTACGGGAGGAATGAGCAGTTCTTC CASSLSYGRNEQFF
once TRBJ2-1 NA 14 TRBV30 TGTGCCTGGAGTTCCGGGGGCTCCTACAATGAGCAGTTCTTC CAWSSGGSYNEQFF
NA TRBJ1-5 NA 16 TRBV5-3 TGTGCCAGAAGCTGTCAACTGGGTTTAAGGGTCGGGCCCCAGCATTTT CARSCQLGLRVGPQHF
NA TRBJ2-7 TRBD1 14 TRBV7-6 TGTGCCAGCAGCTCCGGACAGGGGGCAAACGAGCAGTACTTC CASSSGQGANEQYF
NA TRBJ2-5 NA 14 TRBV7-9 TGTGCCAGCAGCGCACACGGAGGGCTAGAGACCCAGTACTTC CASSAHGGLETQYF
NA TRBJ1-2 NA 14 TRBV12-2 TGTGCAAGTCGCTTTTTGAGGGTGTTCCGTGGCTACACCTTC CASRFLRVFRGYTF
NA TRBJ2-7 NA 14 TRBV15 TGTGCCACCAGCAGAGGGGCAGAGCCCTACGAGCAGTACTTC CATSRGAEPYEQYF
NA TRBJ1-1 NA 13 TRBV19 TGTGCCAGTAGTATATCATATGGGGGAGAAGCTTTCTTT CASSISYGGEAFF
NA TRBJ1-4 TRBD1 15 TRBV19 TGTGCCAGTAGTCCCCGGACAGGGGGGAATGAAAAACTGTTTTTT CASSPRTGGNEKLFF
NA TRBJ1-1 NA 12 TRBV6-5 TGTGCCAGCAGTTACTCCTACGGAGAAGCTTTCTTT CASSYSYGEAFF
NA TRBJ1-2 TRBD1 16 TRBV27 TGTGCCAGCAGTTCTACGACGCGACAGGGCAACTATGGCTACACCTTC CASSSTTRQGNYGYTF
NA TRBJ2-5 NA 14 TRBV27 TGTGCCAGCAGTCTAACAGGTGCCCAAGAGACCCAGTACTTC CASSLTGAQETQYF
NA TRBJ2-7 TRBD1 14 TRBV27 TGTGCCAGCAGTTTCTACAGGGGTCCCTACGAGCAGTACTTC CASSFYRGPYEQYF
few TRBJ2-7 NA 14 TRBV19 TGTGCCAGTAGTGCCTCACAGGGCGCCTACGAGCAGTACTTC CASSASQGAYEQYF
NA TRBJ2-7 NA 16 TRBV7-9 TGTGCCAGCAGCACAAGTGACACCCCTCCCCACTACGAGCAGTACTTC CASSTSDTPPHYEQYF
NA TRBJ1-2 NA 13 TRBV7-9 TGTGCCAGCAGCTCCGACAGAGTCTATGGCTACACCTTC CASSSDRVYGYTF
NA TRBJ1-3 NA 16 TRBV19 TGTGCCAGTAGTAAGGCGGCTTTTACCTCTGGAAACACCATATATTTT CASSKAAFTSGNTIYF
NA TRBJ2-7 NA 14 TRBV28 TGTGCCAGCAGTGAGCGGAACAGCCCCTACGAGCAGTACTTC CASSERNSPYEQYF
NA TRBJ2-7 TRBD1 12 TRBV11-2 TGTGCCAGCAGCTGGGGACAGTACGAGCAGTACTTC CASSWGQYEQYF
NA TRBJ1-3 NA 17 TRBV14 TGTGCCAGCAGCCAAGTGGATATCAGGGTCTCTGGAAACACCATATATTTT CASSQVDIRVSGNTIYF
once TRBJ2-1 TRBD2 17 TRBV19 TGTGCCAGTAGTATAGACTCGGGACTAGCGACCGTAAATGAGCAGTTCTTC CASSIDSGLATVNEQFF
NA TRBJ2-2 TRBD1 14 TRBV6-1 TGTGCCAGCAGTGTGCAGGGGGACACCGGGGAGCTGTTTTTT CASSVQGDTGELFF
NA TRBJ2-3 TRBD1 13 TRBV28 TGTGCGAGCGACAGGGACCGGACAGATACGCAGTATTTT CASDRDRTDTQYF
NA TRBJ1-4 TRBD1 15 TRBV6-1 TGTGCCAGCAGTGAAGGACAGGGGGCGCATGAAAAACTGTTTTTT CASSEGQGAHEKLFF
NA TRBJ1-1 TRBD1 13 TRBV16 TGTGCCAGCAGCCCGGGACAGAGTGTCGAAGCTTTCTTT CASSPGQSVEAFF
NA TRBJ2-5 NA 12 TRBV7-9 TGTGCCAGCAGCCCGCTACAAGAGACCCAGTACTTC CASSPLQETQYF
NA TRBJ2-5 TRBD2 16 TRBV4-2 TGTGCCAGCAGCCAAGGGTTAGCGGGAGGGCCGGAGACCCAGTACTTC CASSQGLAGGPETQYF
NA TRBJ2-2 NA 14 TRBV28 TGTGCCAGCAGCCTGGCGGGTGGTACCGGGGAGCTGTTTTTT CASSLAGGTGELFF
NA TRBJ1-6 NA 13 TRBV10-2 TGCGCCAGCAGGACAGTAAATAATTCACCCCTCCACTTT CASRTVNNSPLHF
NA TRBJ1-2 NA 13 TRBV6-1 TGTGCCAGCAGTGAATTATCTAACTATGGCTACACCTTC CASSELSNYGYTF
NA TRBJ1-4 NA 16 TRBV4-3 TGCGCCAGCAGCCAAGAACCCGGGAAAGGCGGCGAAAAACTGTTTTTT CASSQEPGKGGEKLFF
NA TRBJ1-2 TRBD1 11 TRBV29-1 TGCAGCGGTTCAGGGGGCGATGGCTACACCTTC CSGSGGDGYTF
NA TRBJ1-1 NA 11 TRBV29-1 TGCAGCGTTCGGGAAGGGACTGAAGCTTTCTTT CSVREGTEAFF
NA TRBJ1-4 NA 14 TRBV10-3 TGTGCCATCAGTGATCCCGGGATTGATGAAAAACTGTTTTTT CAISDPGIDEKLFF
NA TRBJ1-1 NA 13 TRBV7-8 TGTGCCAGCAGCTGGCTAGGGTCGGGTGAAGCTTTCTTT CASSWLGSGEAFF